The clone carrying this T cell receptor beta chain was seen only a few times. The data were obtained in a study of CDR3 diversity in severe acne. One entry per CDR3 protein results from TCRdb running MiXCR on the PCR reads. The repertoire includes fewer than 90,000 distinct CDR3 sequences, 45% to 55% of them detected once, and roughly 11% sits in the top ten. CDR1 and CDR2 from the germline V gene are SGHNT and YYREEE (reference sequence). Losses at the gene ends were 1 base for V and 4 bases for J; bases not matched to a gene: 6. The CDR3 sequence is 17 residues long. The chain employs TRBV5-4 and TRBJ2-5, with 14 bases matching TRBD2. This sequence originates from a male donor with severe acne vulgaris. The sample taken for sequencing was blood. The CDR3 protein is CASSLFGTSGRVETQYF. The CDR3 DNA is TGTGCCAGCAGCTTGTTTGGGACTAGCGGGAGAGTAGAGACCCAGTACTTC.